This T cell receptor beta chain was sequenced in a study of graft-versus-host responses after intestinal transplantation. V dropped 0 bases and J dropped 4 bases, with 7 bases sitting between them. This CDR3 has 13 residues. Germline V gene data show CDR1 as SGDLS and CDR2 as YYNGEE. As regards this clone: The antigen is not known.

The repertoire was sequenced with immunoSEQ multiplex PCR; TCRdb's copy has only in-frame clones and lacks some. The table lists over 75,000 clones, around 86% of them singletons. Study conclusions and caveats: The recipient marrow held GvH clones, and some of them showed up first in ileum or blood.

The source was unstimulated CD8+ T cells sorted from spleen or lymph node cells, collected before transplant. The genes are TRBV9 and TRBJ1-1; D is undetermined. This TCR derives from a human donor who was the organ donor for an intestinal transplant. The chain's CDR3 is CASSVEGITEAFF. The CDR3 coding sequence is TGTGCCAGCAGCGTAGAAGGGATCACTGAAGCTTTCTTT.